The 26 T cell receptor beta chains given below trace back to one sample, sequenced in a study of response to subunit inactivated influenza vaccine (dated by TCRdb to 2016 to 2019). Library construction relied on RT-PCR. The instrument given in TCRdb is Illumina HiSeq 2500. In-frame beta chains were kept once TCRdb had trimmed the public reads at Q25 with fastp and called clones with MiXCR. Each entry merges the rows of one CDR3 protein and shows their most common DNA and genes. The sample table contains 530,000 or so distinct CDR3 sequences; only one count was recorded for about 25% of them. Approximately 2% of the sample belongs to the ten largest clones. The material sequenced was CD4+ T cells sorted from PBMCs, taken roughly 5 days after vaccination. Receptors were obtained from a man aged 50 or older who received an inactivated influenza vaccine. Donor details come from another sample of the same person, matched by shared clones.

For this clonotype: A junction boundary mismatches the germline segment, possibly from a read error. This chain connects TRBV12-3 or TRBV12-4 to TRBJ1-5; D may be TRBD1 (6 bases). The CDR3 consists of 15 residues. CDR3 coding DNA: TGTGCCAGAAGTTTAGGCAGGGGCACCAATCAGCCCCAGCATTTT. Its translation is CARSLGRGTNQPQHF.

This clonotype has more than one count but fewer than ten. The chain joins TRBV20-1 to TRBJ2-1; TRBD2 matches 11 bases. V gave up 5 bases and J gave up 9 bases; unmatched junction bases: 9. Per the germline V gene, CDR1 is DFQATT and CDR2 is SNEGSKA (reference sequence). CDR3 size: 14 residues. This chain's CDR3 is CSAVLAGGRGEQFF. The CDR3 coding sequence is TGCAGTGCTGTGCTAGCGGGGGGCCGGGGTGAGCAGTTCTTC.

The chain links TRBV5-1 to TRBJ1-4; D remains ambiguous. This CDR3 has 14 amino acids. Germline V gene lookup returns CDR1 SGHRS and CDR2 YFSETQ. Trimming cost V 0 bases and J 10 bases, with 13 bases left between them. The CDR3 DNA reads TGCGCCAGCAGCTTGGCGGCAGGAGGAGGAAAACTGTTTTTT. Amino acid sequence: CASSLAAGGGKLFF.

V gene TRBV15 combines with J gene TRBJ2-3, with a weak D call TRBD1 (7 bases). The V end lost 3 bases, the J end lost 4 bases, and 14 bases lay between the germline ends. Germline lookup yields CDR1 LNHNV and CDR2 YYDKDF (reference sequence). The CDR3 spans 15 residues. CDR3 DNA sequence: TGTGCCACCAGCAGGGAGGGGGCCCTGGCAGATACGCAGTATTTT. This gives the protein CATSREGALADTQYF.

V and J are TRBV20-1 and TRBJ2-7; D remains unclear. This CDR3 is 11 amino acids long. Germline V gives CDR1 DFQATT, CDR2 SNEGSKA (reference sequence). The germline V and J ends were trimmed by 6 bases and 3 bases, with 9 bases remaining between them. CDR3 DNA sequence: TGCAGTGCCAACGATGACTACGAGCAGTACTTC. Translating it yields CSANDDYEQYF.

This rearrangement joins TRBV6-5 to TRBJ2-3, with D hard to call. V was pared by 2 bases and J by 5 bases, with 14 bases between. This CDR3 is 15 amino acids long. Per the germline V gene, CDR1 is MNHEY and CDR2 is SVGAGI. Written as DNA, the CDR3 is TGTGCCAGCAGTTACCAAAACTTTCTCCAAGATACGCAGTATTTT. Its protein product is CASSYQNFLQDTQYF.

The rearrangement uses TRBV20-1 and TRBJ2-1; TRBD1 agrees at 10 bases. The J segment lost 6 bases and the V segment lost 5 bases, leaving 4 bases of the junction unmatched. This CDR3 is 13 amino acids long. CDR1 and CDR2 from the germline V gene are DFQATT and SNEGSKA (reference sequence). The CDR3 coding sequence is TGCAGTGCTCCGGGACAGGGGAGCAATGAGCAGTTCTTC. Protein sequence: CSAPGQGSNEQFF.

The chain employs TRBV9 and TRBJ1-3; 7 positions match TRBD1. Trimming cost V 4 bases and J 4 bases; bases outside gene matches: 8. Germline loops: CDR1 SGDLS, CDR2 YYNGEE. The CDR3 loop spans 15 amino acids. The CDR3 sequence is CASSPRQGLGNTIYF. The DNA for the CDR3 is TGTGCCAGCAGCCCCCGACAGGGCTTAGGAAACACCATATATTTT.

The rearrangement uses TRBV24-1 and TRBJ2-5; 8 positions agree with TRBD2. This CDR3 has 14 amino acids. The J segment lost 7 bases and the V segment lost 2 bases, leaving 5 bases of the junction unmatched. In germline, CDR1 is KGHDR, CDR2 SFDVKD. CDR3 nucleotide sequence: TGTGCCACCAGTGATTCCCGGGGACTAGTGACCCAGTACTTC. Translated, it gives CATSDSRGLVTQYF.

There are a few counts of this clonotype. J is TRBJ2-2 and V is TRBV5-5, with D hard to call. V lost 4 bases to trimming and J lost 2 bases, with 9 bases between them. Germline lookup yields CDR1 SGHKS and CDR2 YYEKEE (reference sequence). The CDR3 loop spans 14 amino acids. CDR3 in amino acids: CASSPTTNTGELFF. CDR3 DNA sequence: TGTGCCAGCAGCCCGACAACTAACACCGGGGAGCTGTTTTTT. Full variable domain (remainder filled in from reference TRBV5-5 and TRBJ2-2): DAGVTQSPTHLIKTRGQQVTLRCSPISGHKSVSWYQQVLGQGPQFIFQYYEKEERGRGNFPDRFSARQFPNYSSELNVNALLLGDSALYLCASSPTTNTGELFFGEGSRLTVL.

This clonotype was seen repeatedly, ten times or more. This chain joins TRBV29-1 and TRBJ2-6, with D unresolved. V was trimmed by 7 bases and J by 1 base, leaving 8 bases between them. Germline CDR1 SQVTM, CDR2 ANQGSEA. The CDR3 loop spans 13 amino acids. The CDR3 coding sequence is TGCAGCGCCAGCCCTTCTGGGGCCAACGTCCTGACTTTC. This sequence encodes CSASPSGANVLTF.

Only a few counts were recorded for this clonotype. The chain employs TRBV12-3 or TRBV12-4 and TRBJ1-5; the D is unclear. The CDR3 totals 13 residues. V lost 7 bases to trimming and J lost 5 bases, with 12 bases between them. CDR3 DNA: TGTGCCAGCACCGGCTCACGGTATCAGCCCCAGCATTTT. Translated, it gives CASTGSRYQPQHF.

The chain has TRBV7-2 and TRBJ2-7; no definite D call. The CDR3 sequence is 12 residues long. The V end was cut by 3 bases, the J end by 7 bases, with 10 bases between. Germline values: CDR1 SGHTA, CDR2 FQGNSA. The CDR3 DNA is TGTGCCAGCAGCTTTGCCCTAGGGGAGCAGTACTTC. Translation: CASSFALGEQYF.

The chain recombines TRBV12-3 or TRBV12-4 with TRBJ2-4; possible D gene TRBD2, 6 bases. V was trimmed by 5 bases and J by 2 bases, leaving 13 bases between them. This CDR3 is built from 15 residues. The CDR3 coding sequence is TGTGCCAGCAGTCGGGGGTTCCTTTCCAAAAACATTCAGTACTTC. This codes for CASSRGFLSKNIQYF.

This clonotype was detected a few times. CDR3 loop: CASSYKGREGPHYEQYF. Here the CDR3 DNA reads TGTGCCAGCAGTTACAAAGGGCGGGAGGGCCCCCACTACGAGCAGTACTTC. The V call is TRBV6-5, the J call TRBJ2-7, with TRBD2 identical over 9 bases. This CDR3 has 17 amino acids. Germline V gene data show CDR1 as MNHEY and CDR2 as SVGAGI. Losses at the gene ends were 2 bases for V and 3 bases for J; bases not matched to a gene: 11.

The chain carries TRBV28 and TRBJ2-7; 11 nucleotides agree with TRBD2. Trimming at V came to 8 bases and at J to 0 bases, leaving 3 bases not matched to a gene. The CDR3 runs to 14 residues. The germline V gene encodes CDR1 MDHEN and CDR2 SYDVKM. The CDR3 DNA reads TGTGCCAGCGCAACTAGCGGGAGCTCCTACGAGCAGTACTTC. Translating gives CASATSGSSYEQYF.

The V gene is TRBV18, the J gene TRBJ1-1, with TRBD1 matching over 9 bases. Germline CDR1 and CDR2: KGHSH and LQKENI. V was pared by 2 bases and J by 5 bases, with 6 bases of the junction left unmatched. The CDR3 totals 15 residues. The CDR3 protein is CASSPGTGIKTEAFF. In DNA, the CDR3 is TGTGCCAGCTCACCAGGGACAGGGATCAAGACTGAAGCTTTCTTT.

Here the CDR3 DNA reads TGTGCCAGCAGTGTTAGGACAGGGGACAATGAGCAGTTCTTC. Protein product: CASSVRTGDNEQFF. The gene calls are TRBV2 and TRBJ2-1; 9 positions agree with TRBD1. CDR1 is SNHLY, CDR2 FYNNEI, per germline. V dropped 4 bases and J dropped 5; count of bases not matched to a gene: 3. The CDR3 has 14 residues.

The table lists this clonotype with a few counts. The rearrangement uses TRBV20-1 and TRBJ2-3, with D unresolved. Germline CDR1 reads DFQATT; CDR2 reads SNEGSKA (reference sequence). V dropped 3 bases and J dropped 6 bases, with 10 bases sitting between them. There are 12 residues in the CDR3. The CDR3 loop is CSASGVQDTQYF. CDR3 in DNA: TGCAGTGCTAGCGGAGTGCAGGATACGCAGTATTTT.

CDR3 sequence reads: CATSDHRGPRNEQFF. The CDR3 nucleotides are TGTGCCACCAGTGATCACAGGGGGCCGAGAAATGAGCAGTTCTTC. The chain employs TRBV24-1 and TRBJ2-1, with 9 nucleotides matching TRBD1. V lost 3 bases, J lost 7 bases, and 6 bases stayed unmatched. CDR1 is KGHDR and CDR2 is SFDVKD in the germline V gene. The CDR3 consists of 15 residues.

The rearrangement joins TRBV2 to TRBJ2-7, with D unclear. This CDR3 is 12 amino acids long. V lost 7 bases and J lost 4, with 11 bases in between. In germline, CDR1 is SNHLY, CDR2 FYNNEI. Here the CDR3 DNA reads TGTGCCAGCACCCAGGACGGGTACGAGCAGTACTTC. This translates into CASTQDGYEQYF.

This chain links TRBV18 with TRBJ2-7; TRBD2 is a possible D gene (6 bases). Trimming left V 1 base short and J 1 base short, with 8 bases between. Germline V gene sequence: CDR1 KGHSH, CDR2 LQKENI. The CDR3 consists of 14 residues. The CDR3 coding sequence is TGTGCCAGCTCACCACGGGCGGGGTCCTACGAGCAGTACTTC. Translating gives CASSPRAGSYEQYF.

The chain recombines TRBV7-2 with TRBJ1-5, with 9 bases lining up with TRBD1. In germline, CDR1 is SGHTA, CDR2 FQGNSA. The CDR3 has 13 amino acids. The J segment lost 9 bases and the V segment lost 5 bases, leaving 5 bases of the junction unmatched. CDR3 sequence reads: CASSPGQGMPQHF. DNA of the CDR3: TGTGCCAGCAGCCCGGGACAGGGTATGCCCCAGCATTTT.

The chain carries TRBV20-1 and TRBJ2-3; D gene ambiguous. Germline V gene sequence: CDR1 DFQATT, CDR2 SNEGSKA (reference sequence). V lost 7 bases and J lost 4, with 24 bases in between. There are 16 residues in the CDR3. CDR3 in amino acids: CSVSNPPDPKADTQYF. CDR3 nucleotides: TGCAGTGTGTCAAACCCCCCGGACCCCAAGGCAGATACGCAGTATTTT.

The V call is TRBV12-3 or TRBV12-4, the J call TRBJ2-7, with D possibly being TRBD1 or TRBD2 (6 bases each). V shed 2 bases and J shed 0 bases, with 17 bases lying between them. The CDR3 runs 17 residues. CDR3 in DNA: TGTGCCAGCAGTTTACCCTACGGCGGGACAATCTCCTACGAGCAGTACTTC. This codes for CASSLPYGGTISYEQYF.

This chain connects TRBV4-1 to TRBJ2-5; 9 nucleotides align to TRBD2. The CDR3 loop spans 16 amino acids. Losses at the gene ends were 1 base for V and 4 bases for J; bases not matched to a gene: 7. From germline, CDR1 is MGHRA and CDR2 YSYEKL. CDR3 amino acids: CASSQGRGGLRETQYF. The CDR3 DNA follows: TGCGCCAGCAGCCAAGGGCGGGGGGGCCTGCGAGAGACCCAGTACTTC.